The next 20 T cell receptor beta chains were all read from a single sample in a study of blood T cell repertoires in COVID-19. Some clones are missing from TCRdb's copy, which holds only in-frame ones; the method was immunoSEQ multiplex PCR. The sample has roughly 34,000 clones; around 85% are singletons. Sequenced sample: peripheral blood. The source is a man at least 80 years old with active COVID-19.

The V gene is TRBV11-2, the J gene TRBJ2-2; D not resolved. The germline V gene has CDR1 SGHAT and CDR2 FQNNGV. Trimming took 1 base from V and 7 from J, leaving 7 bases between them. The CDR3 length is 13 residues. The CDR3 sequence is CASSLASVGELFF. CDR3 DNA: TGTGCCAGCAGCTTAGCCTCAGTCGGGGAGCTGTTTTTT. Full variable domain (rest looked up from reference TRBV11-2 and TRBJ2-2): EAGVAQSPRYKIIEKRQSVAFWCNPISGHATLYWYQQILGQGPKLLIQFQNNGVVDDSQLPKDRFSAERLKGVDSTLKIQPAKLEDSAVYLCASSLASVGELFFGEGSRLTVL.

The V and J genes are TRBV18 and TRBJ2-5; D is possibly TRBD1 (5 bases). The ends were cut back, 6 bases at V and 4 bases at J, with 6 bases in the middle. Germline assignment: CDR1 KGHSH and CDR2 LQKENI. There are 11 residues in the CDR3. CDR3 in amino acids: CASSQGETQYF. The CDR3 region has the DNA TGTGCCAGCTCTCAGGGAGAGACCCAGTACTTC. Supplemented by reference TRBV18 and TRBJ2-5, the full variable domain reads NAGVMQNPRHLVRRRGQEARLRCSPMKGHSHVYWYRQLPEEGLKFMVYLQKENIIDESGMPKERFSAEFPKEGPSILRIQQVVRGDSAAYFCASSQGETQYFGPGTRLLVL.

The chain joins TRBV27 to TRBJ2-7; D possibly corresponds to TRBD1 (7 bases). V gave up 4 bases and J gave up 4 bases, with 23 bases separating them. Looked up from germline, CDR1 is MNHEY and CDR2 is SMNVEV (reference sequence). CDR3 length: 17 amino acids. CDR3 protein: CASSSFQGGLGVYEQYF. In DNA form, the CDR3 reads TGTGCCAGCAGTTCGTTCCAGGGGGGTTTGGGGGTTTACGAGCAGTACTTC.

This chain connects TRBV28 to TRBJ1-4; D possibly corresponds to TRBD1 (5 bases). The V and J ends lost 2 bases and 8 bases respectively, with 9 bases between them. This CDR3 has 13 amino acids. The germline gives CDR1 MDHEN, CDR2 SYDVKM. The CDR3 DNA follows: TGTGCCAGCAGTTTACCCGACAGCGAAAAACTGTTTTTT. Translated, it gives CASSLPDSEKLFF.

The genes are TRBV5-1 and TRBJ2-1, with D maybe TRBD1 (6 bases). Germline CDR1 is SGHRS and CDR2 is YFSETQ. Trimming shortened V by 5 bases and J by 1 base, and 13 bases separated the two germline ends. CDR3 length equals 15 residues. The CDR3 region is CASSELGASYNEQFF. In DNA form, the CDR3 reads TGCGCCAGCAGTGAACTGGGGGCATCCTACAATGAGCAGTTCTTC. The variable domain in full, completed from reference TRBV5-1 and TRBJ2-1, reads KAGVTQTPRYLIKTRGQQVTLSCSPISGHRSVSWYQQTPGQGLQFLFEYFSETQRNKGNFPGRFSGRQFSNSRSEMNVSTLELGDSALYLCASSELGASYNEQFFGPGTRLTVL.

The rearrangement joins TRBV2 to TRBJ1-2, with TRBD1 matching over 7 bases. Germline lookup yields CDR1 SNHLY and CDR2 FYNNEI. J gave up 8 bases and V 8 bases, and 11 bases lay outside the gene matches. The CDR3 length is 13 residues. CDR3 loop: CASVEEGAGGYTF. The CDR3 nucleotides are TGTGCCAGCGTAGAGGAGGGGGCTGGCGGCTACACCTTC.

The chain employs TRBV24-1 and TRBJ2-1; 8 bases fit TRBD1. Germline V lookup: CDR1 KGHDR, CDR2 SFDVKD. The CDR3 totals 16 residues. Trimming at V came to 1 base and at J to 7 bases, leaving 8 bases not matched to a gene. The CDR3 DNA follows: TGTGCCACCAGTGATTTTGGTCAGGGGGCTATGAATGAGCAGTTCTTC. Protein product: CATSDFGQGAMNEQFF.

V gene TRBV30 combines with J gene TRBJ2-7; TRBD1 agrees at 10 bases. V gave up 5 bases and J gave up 1 base; unmatched junction bases: 2. The CDR3 length is 13 residues. Per the germline V gene, CDR1 is GTSNPN and CDR2 is SVGIG (reference sequence). Here the CDR3 DNA reads TGTGCCTGGGGGGGACAGGGGTCCTACGAGCAGTACTTC. It encodes CAWGGQGSYEQYF.

This clone appeared once. The genes are TRBV21-1 and TRBJ1-4. TRBV21-1 is recorded as a pseudogene. The CDR3 extends over 19 amino acids. The CDR3, as DNA: TGTGCCAGCAGCAAAATAGAGGTGGAGGAAGATTCAACTAATGAAAAACTGTTTTTT. Its translation is CASSKIEVEEDSTNEKLFF.

The CDR3 here is CASSPSSGGADTQYF. CDR3 nucleotides: TGTGCCAGCAGTCCCTCTAGCGGGGGGGCAGATACGCAGTATTTT. This chain uses TRBV2 with TRBJ2-3; the match to TRBD2 covers 12 bases. The CDR3 contains 15 residues. In germline, CDR1 is SNHLY, CDR2 FYNNEI. V was pared by 5 bases and J by 4 bases, with 4 bases of the junction left unmatched. Variable domain in full (rest from reference TRBV2 and TRBJ2-3): EPEVTQTPSHQVTQMGQEVILRCVPISNHLYFYWYRQILGQKVEFLVSFYNNEISEKSEIFDDQFSVERPDGSNFTLKIRSTKLEDSAMYFCASSPSSGGADTQYFGPGTRLTVL.

V is TRBV11-2 and J is TRBJ2-3; D is unresolved. The CDR3 is 13 residues long. V was trimmed by 0 bases and J by 6 bases, leaving 7 bases between them. Germline loops: CDR1 SGHAT, CDR2 FQNNGV. In DNA form, the CDR3 reads TGTGCCAGCAGCTTAGAGCGTTCGGATACGCAGTATTTT. As protein: CASSLERSDTQYF.

The rearrangement links TRBV7-9 to TRBJ1-1, with D perhaps TRBD1 (5 bases). This CDR3 comprises 13 residues. V was trimmed by 4 bases and J by 6 bases, leaving 12 bases between them. Germline values: CDR1 SEHNR, CDR2 FQNEAQ (reference sequence). This chain's CDR3 is CASSSGRWSEAFF. For the CDR3, the DNA is TGTGCCAGCAGCTCAGGGAGGTGGTCTGAAGCTTTCTTT.

J is TRBJ2-7 and V is TRBV4-3; the D is unclear. CDR3 length: 14 residues. V was trimmed by 0 bases and J by 4 bases, leaving 10 bases between them. CDR1 LGHNA and CDR2 YSLEER come from the germline V gene. DNA for the CDR3: TGCGCCAGCAGCCAAGATATGCAGATTTACGAGCAGTACTTC. Its protein product is CASSQDMQIYEQYF.

The V and J genes are TRBV5-6 and TRBJ1-5; D perhaps matches TRBD1 (5 bases). Trimming removed 1 base at V and 0 bases at J, with 8 bases between. There are 15 residues in the CDR3. Germline CDR1 is SGHDT and CDR2 is YYEEEE. The CDR3 reads CASSLSGYSNQPQHF. In DNA, the CDR3 is TGTGCCAGCAGCTTGTCAGGGTATAGCAATCAGCCCCAGCATTTT.

The chain combines TRBV5-1 with TRBJ2-1; TRBD2 is a possible D gene (5 bases). CDR1 is SGHRS and CDR2 is YFSETQ in the germline V gene. This CDR3 comprises 15 residues. Deletions cut 4 bases from V and 8 bases from J, with 19 bases between. The CDR3 is CASSPGNPRKDEQFF. DNA of the CDR3: TGCGCCAGCAGCCCGGGGAACCCCCGGAAAGATGAGCAGTTCTTC.

This chain joins TRBV28 and TRBJ2-2, with D possibly being TRBD1 (5 bases). CDR1 is MDHEN, CDR2 SYDVKM, per germline. The V gene lost 1 base and the J gene lost 2 bases, with 8 bases spanning the gap. The CDR3 runs 15 residues. In DNA, the CDR3 is TGTGCCAGCAGTTTATCAGGGTTCAACACCGGGGAGCTGTTTTTT. Translation: CASSLSGFNTGELFF. The variable domain in full, completed from reference TRBV28 and TRBJ2-2, reads DVKVTQSSRYLVKRTGEKVFLECVQDMDHENMFWYRQDPGLGLRLIYFSYDVKMKEKGDIPEGYSVSREKKERFSLILESASTNQTSMYLCASSLSGFNTGELFFGEGSRLTVL.

This clone was counted a single time. The V gene is TRBV10-3, the J gene TRBJ1-4; the D gene is possibly TRBD1 (6 bases). The CDR3 contains 14 residues. Germline V CDR1 and CDR2: ENHRY, SYGVKD. Deletions cut 2 bases from V and 7 bases from J, with 11 bases between. CDR3 in DNA: TGTGCCATCAGTGAGGAGGGGGACCTTGAAAAACTGTTTTTT. This sequence encodes CAISEEGDLEKLFF.

The CDR3 sequence is CASSSADSASYTF. The CDR3 DNA reads TGTGCCAGCAGCTCGGCGGACAGCGCCAGCTACACCTTC. This chain connects TRBV5-4 to TRBJ1-2, with D tentatively TRBD1 (6 bases). CDR1 and CDR2 (germline): SGHNT, YYREEE (reference sequence). The CDR3 is 13 residues long. Trimming took 3 bases from V and 9 from J, leaving 15 bases between them.

The rearrangement links TRBV9 to TRBJ2-5; 11 bases agree with TRBD1. J was trimmed by 2 bases and V by 3 bases; bases with no gene match: 9. The CDR3 sequence is 17 residues long. CDR1 is SGDLS and CDR2 is YYNGEE in the germline V gene. CDR3 amino acids: CASSAPKRDRGQETQYF. CDR3 coding DNA: TGTGCCAGCAGCGCCCCCAAGCGGGACAGGGGGCAAGAGACCCAGTACTTC.

The gene calls are TRBV5-1 and TRBJ2-3, with no clear D. The ends were cut back, 2 bases at V and 2 bases at J, with 3 bases in the middle. The CDR3 contains 12 residues. CDR1 SGHRS and CDR2 YFSETQ come from the germline V gene. Here the CDR3 DNA reads TGCGCCAGCAGCTTTAACACAGATACGCAGTATTTT. Translation gives CASSFNTDTQYF.